A single sample gave rise to the 26 T cell receptor beta chains below, sequenced in a study of cytomegalovirus exposure and HLA in healthy donors. Primers for the PCR totalled 60 Vbeta and 13 Jbeta. This table comes from immunoSEQ multiplex PCR, and its TCRdb copy is limited to in-frame clones, with some not included. The sample holds about 130,000 clones, roughly 79% seen once. The sequenced material came from PBMCs. The source is a woman aged 45-65 years in good health and CMV-seronegative.

The V call is TRBV27, the J call TRBJ2-5, with a weak D call TRBD2 (5 bases). The J call may be faulty, since TRBJ2-7 better matches the DNA end. The CDR3 is 16 amino acids. Germline V CDR1 and CDR2: MNHEY, SMNVEV (reference sequence). CDR3 coding DNA: TGTGCCAGCACCTCTCCGGGGAACCTGTCTGCCTACGAGCAGTACTTC. Amino acids: CASTSPGNLSAYEQYF.

To note about this clone: One junction end does not reproduce the germline sequence, and a read error may be involved. V is TRBV7-7 and J is TRBJ2-5, with a weak D call TRBD2 (6 bases). Germline values: CDR1 SSHAT, CDR2 FNYEAQ (reference sequence). This CDR3 spans 14 amino acids. This CDR3 is CASSLGGGTETQYF. The CDR3 DNA sequence: TGTGCTAGCAGCTTAGGTGGGGGGACGGAGACCCAGTACTTC.

This clone was detected only once. This chain links TRBV10-3 with TRBJ2-5; 9 bases line up with TRBD1. This CDR3 region has 15 residues. The germline CDR1 and CDR2 sequences are ENHRY and SYGVKD. V lost 4 bases, J lost 5 bases, and 8 bases stayed unmatched. The CDR3 bases are TGTGCCATCAGTGGGACAGGGGATGGGGGGGAGACCCAGTACTTC. The encoded protein is CAISGTGDGGETQYF.

The V gene is TRBV15, the J gene TRBJ2-2, with a possible D match to TRBD1 (5 bases). Trimming stripped 3 bases from V and 4 bases from J, with 6 bases between. The germline V gene encodes CDR1 LNHNV and CDR2 YYDKDF (reference sequence). The CDR3 length is 13 residues. CDR3 in DNA: TGTGCCACCAGCAGTACAGGCACCGGGGAGCTGTTTTTT. This translates into CATSSTGTGELFF.

The chain couples TRBV7-9 to TRBJ1-1; TRBD1 might be the D (5 bases). Germline lookup yields CDR1 SEHNR and CDR2 FQNEAQ (reference sequence). CDR3 size: 12 residues. Deletions cut 5 bases from V and 6 bases from J, with 10 bases between. The CDR3 region is CASSRPGSEAFF. The CDR3 DNA reads TGTGCCAGCAGCCGACCAGGGTCTGAAGCTTTCTTT.

The CDR3 loop reads CASIWQKGRGEQFF. The CDR3 DNA is TGTGCCAGCATTTGGCAGAAAGGACGGGGAGAGCAGTTCTTC. This chain uses TRBV28 with TRBJ2-1; a possible D gene is TRBD2 (5 bases). Per germline, CDR1 MDHEN and CDR2 SYDVKM. V lost 7 bases to trimming and J lost 10 bases, with 20 bases between them. The CDR3 loop spans 14 amino acids.

The CDR3 sequence: CASSLEQVEAFF. For the CDR3, the DNA is TGTGCCAGCAGCTTAGAGCAGGTTGAAGCTTTCTTT. The rearrangement joins TRBV7-9 to TRBJ1-1; D ambiguous. The CDR3 sequence is 12 residues long. V was shortened by 1 base and J by 7 bases, with 7 bases between the two germline ends. Germline V gene lookup returns CDR1 SEHNR and CDR2 FQNEAQ (reference sequence).

The chain uses TRBV29-1 and TRBJ2-1; TRBD2 agrees at 11 bases. Unmatched junction bases numbered 1, after V lost 4 bases and J lost 5 bases. There are 13 residues in the CDR3. Germline CDR1 and CDR2: SQVTM and ANQGSEA. CDR3 region: CSVVGLADNEQFF. Written as DNA, the CDR3 is TGCAGCGTTGTGGGACTAGCGGACAATGAGCAGTTCTTC.

This chain connects TRBV27 to TRBJ1-1; TRBD1 agrees at 9 bases. Germline V gene sequence: CDR1 MNHEY, CDR2 SMNVEV (reference sequence). The CDR3 has 17 amino acids. After removal of 5 bases from V and 1 base from J, the junction contained 11 bases not matched to a gene. The CDR3 reads CASSPLRTGAANTEAFF. The DNA of the CDR3 is TGTGCCAGCAGTCCGCTTCGGACAGGGGCCGCGAACACTGAAGCTTTCTTT.

V usage is TRBV2 and J usage is TRBJ2-2; maybe TRBD2 (6 bases). The CDR3 runs to 12 residues. The V gene lost 7 bases and the J gene lost 4 bases, with 7 bases spanning the gap. Germline V lookup: CDR1 SNHLY, CDR2 FYNNEI. The CDR3 sequence: CASMGGTGELFF. The CDR3 bases are TGTGCCAGCATGGGGGGCACCGGGGAGCTGTTTTTT. Full variable domain (outside the CDR3, taken from reference TRBV2 and TRBJ2-2): EPEVTQTPSHQVTQMGQEVILRCVPISNHLYFYWYRQILGQKVEFLVSFYNNEISEKSEIFDDQFSVERPDGSNFTLKIRSTKLEDSAMYFCASMGGTGELFFGEGSRLTVL.

The rearrangement links TRBV25-1 to TRBJ1-6; a weak D match, TRBD1 (5 bases). Germline CDR1 and CDR2: MGHDK and SYGVNS. With 5 bases removed from V and 5 bases from J, the gap between germline ends came to 13 bases. The CDR3 length is 15 residues. The CDR3, as DNA: TGTGCCAGCAGTAATTGGGGGGGAAATAATTCACCCCTCCACTTT. Amino acids: CASSNWGGNNSPLHF.

The chain carries TRBV27 and TRBJ2-5; the match to TRBD1 covers 8 bases. This CDR3 contains 14 residues. Germline values: CDR1 MNHEY, CDR2 SMNVEV (reference sequence). The V segment lost 2 bases and the J segment 6 bases; nucleotides outside the gene matches: 5. CDR3 sequence reads: CASSLNRGEKTQYF. CDR3 DNA sequence: TGTGCCAGCAGTTTAAACAGGGGGGAAAAGACCCAGTACTTC.

The CDR3: CASSLAEREVMNEQFF. The CDR3 region has the DNA TGTGCCAGCAGCTTAGCGGAACGGGAGGTAATGAATGAGCAGTTCTTC. V is TRBV7-2 and J is TRBJ2-1; 7 bases are a match to TRBD2. The germline V gene encodes CDR1 SGHTA and CDR2 FQGNSA. V gave up 0 bases and J gave up 7 bases; unmatched junction bases: 9. CDR3 length: 16 residues.

This clone was seen once. The chain combines TRBV4-3 with TRBJ1-6, with 10 positions matching TRBD1. The CDR3 runs 16 residues. CDR1 and CDR2 (germline): LGHNA, YSLEER. V was pared by 5 bases and J by 9 bases, with 10 bases of the junction left unmatched. CDR3 nucleotide sequence: TGCGCCAGCAGCTATTCGGACAGGGGGTTTTCTTCACCCCTCCACTTT. The encoded protein is CASSYSDRGFSSPLHF.

The chain carries TRBV20-1 and TRBJ1-1; TRBD1 matches at 7 bases. The CDR3 loop spans 11 amino acids. Germline lookup yields CDR1 DFQATT and CDR2 SNEGSKA (reference sequence). J lost 7 bases, V lost 6 bases, and 5 bases had no gene match. CDR3 loop: CSAQTGSEAFF. The CDR3 coding sequence is TGCAGTGCACAGACAGGGAGTGAAGCTTTCTTT.

This clone occurred once. The chain couples TRBV9 to TRBJ2-7, with a weak D call TRBD2 (6 bases). Per the germline V gene, CDR1 is SGDLS and CDR2 is YYNGEE. The CDR3 covers 13 residues. V gave up 0 bases and J gave up 6 bases, with 10 bases separating them. The CDR3 bases are TGTGCCAGCAGCGTAGATCTGGGAGGCGAGCAGTACGTC. Amino acids: CASSVDLGGEQYV.

This clone has a single count. The chain has TRBV29-1 and TRBJ2-7; 9 bases match TRBD2. The J segment lost 5 bases and the V segment lost 4 bases, leaving 6 bases of the junction unmatched. The germline V gene has CDR1 SQVTM and CDR2 ANQGSEA. This CDR3 has 13 amino acids. In DNA, the CDR3 is TGCAGCGTTGCTAGCGGGACTCAGGACGAGCAGTACTTC. It codes for CSVASGTQDEQYF.

The V call is TRBV2, the J call TRBJ2-1; D not certain. V was shortened by 3 bases and J by 3 bases, with 9 bases between the two germline ends. This CDR3 has 14 amino acids. The germline V gene encodes CDR1 SNHLY and CDR2 FYNNEI. CDR3 coding DNA: TGTGCCAGCAGTGATAGTGGCGGCTACAATGAGCAGTTCTTC. As protein: CASSDSGGYNEQFF.

This clone came up a few times. The chain couples TRBV5-4 to TRBJ2-5; possible D gene TRBD1, 5 bases. V was shortened by 4 bases and J by 5 bases, with 15 bases between the two germline ends. The CDR3 contains 14 residues. The germline V gene encodes CDR1 SGHNT and CDR2 YYREEE (reference sequence). The CDR3 loop is CASSPASGAETQYF. In nucleotides, the CDR3 is TGTGCCAGCAGCCCCGCTTCTGGGGCCGAGACCCAGTACTTC.

This clone was seen a handful of times. An end of the junction differs from the germline gene, which may be a read error. The chain links TRBV7-9 to TRBJ2-1; TRBD2 aligns across 7 bases. The CDR3 is 12 amino acids. CDR1 and CDR2 (germline): SEHNR, FQNEAQ (reference sequence). The CDR3 nucleotides read TGTTCCAGCATCCAGGGAGGGAATGAGCAGTTCTTC. Amino acid sequence: CSSIQGGNEQFF.

The CDR3 DNA reads as TGTGCCAGCAGTGAGGGTGGGGGAGGTACTAAAAACATTCAGTACTTC. This gives the protein CASSEGGGGTKNIQYF. The V gene is TRBV2, the J gene TRBJ2-4; D may be TRBD2 (6 bases). Deletions cut 3 bases from V and 4 bases from J, with 16 bases between. The CDR3 has 16 residues. CDR1 and CDR2 from the germline V gene are SNHLY and FYNNEI.

This rearrangement joins TRBV7-9 to TRBJ2-3, with a weak D call TRBD1 (6 bases). CDR1 and CDR2 from the germline V gene are SEHNR and FQNEAQ (reference sequence). CDR3 length equals 14 residues. Trimming removed 6 bases from V and 2 bases from J, with 12 bases in between. The CDR3 DNA reads TGTGCCAGCAGAGAGGACAGTAACACAGATACGCAGTATTTT. Its translation: CASREDSNTDTQYF.

The rearrangement uses TRBV6-1 and TRBJ1-1, with D perhaps matching TRBD1 (5 bases). The ends were cut back, 8 bases at V and 1 base at J, with 11 bases in the middle. The CDR3 runs 13 residues. Looked up from germline, CDR1 is MNHNS and CDR2 is SASEGT. The chain's CDR3 is CASGGDPNTEAFF. The DNA of the CDR3 is TGTGCCAGCGGGGGGGACCCGAACACTGAAGCTTTCTTT.

This chain links TRBV27 with TRBJ1-2; tentative D call: TRBD1 (5 bases). V was pared by 6 bases and J by 4 bases, with 18 bases between. Germline values: CDR1 MNHEY, CDR2 SMNVEV (reference sequence). This CDR3 spans 15 amino acids. The CDR3 sequence: CASRSSAGVRYGYTF. Here the CDR3 DNA reads TGTGCCAGCAGGTCGTCAGCGGGGGTCCGCTATGGCTACACCTTC.

A few counts support this clone. The chain joins TRBV15 to TRBJ1-1; the D gene is possibly TRBD1 (6 bases). Per the germline V gene, CDR1 is LNHNV and CDR2 is YYDKDF (reference sequence). The CDR3 consists of 15 residues. Trimming took off 0 bases at V and 0 bases at J, with 8 bases between the two ends. CDR3 sequence: CATSRDRGLNTEAFF. CDR3 in DNA: TGTGCCACCAGCAGAGACAGGGGCTTGAACACTGAAGCTTTCTTT.

The gene calls are TRBV9 and TRBJ2-5; 9 bases are a match to TRBD2. This CDR3 region has 15 residues. The V segment lost 0 bases and the J segment 5 bases; nucleotides outside the gene matches: 5. CDR1 is SGDLS and CDR2 is YYNGEE in the germline V gene. DNA of the CDR3: TGTGCCAGCAGCGTAGCTAGCGGGAAGTCGGAGACCCAGTACTTC. It is translated as CASSVASGKSETQYF.